A single sample gave rise to the 9 T cell receptor beta chains below, sequenced in a study of shared clonotypes between healthy human individuals. Data came from immunoSEQ multiplex PCR; TCRdb stores just in-frame clones and leaves some out. The repertoire holds some 2,000,000 clones, with about 95% as singletons. Naive CD8 cells were CD45RO-negative, positively selected for CCR7, excluding terminally differentiated effector memory CD45RA+ cells. The sequencing input was naive CD8+ T cells sorted from blood. The origin of the receptors is a man aged 18 to 30 in good health.

This chain links TRBV19 with TRBJ2-5; 8 nucleotides agree with TRBD2. The CDR3 contains 16 residues. Germline CDR1 is LNHDA and CDR2 is SQIVND (reference sequence). V lost 3 bases, J lost 0 bases, and 6 bases stayed unmatched. CDR3 in DNA: TGTGCCAGTAGTATCGAAGTAGCGGGGTACCAAGAGACCCAGTACTTC. Its protein product is CASSIEVAGYQETQYF.

The J gene is TRBJ1-2, the V gene TRBV7-6, with D tentatively TRBD1 (5 bases). V was pared by 0 bases and J by 3 bases, with 5 bases between. The CDR3 sequence is 13 residues long. Germline CDR1 reads SGHVS; CDR2 reads FNYEAQ. The DNA of the CDR3 is TGTGCCAGCAGCTTAGCAGGGGACTATGGCTACACCTTC. It codes for CASSLAGDYGYTF.

The V call is TRBV5-6, the J call TRBJ1-1; 7 nucleotides align to TRBD1. The germline V gene has CDR1 SGHDT and CDR2 YYEEEE. The CDR3 is 16 amino acids. V lost 3 bases and J lost 4; bases outside the gene matches: 12. In DNA form, the CDR3 reads TGTGCCAGCAGCTCCGACAACAGGGGTGGGTTCACTGAAGCTTTCTTT. Translating it yields CASSSDNRGGFTEAFF.

This chain uses TRBV6-5 with TRBJ2-7, with a weak D call TRBD1 (6 bases). Germline lookup yields CDR1 MNHEY and CDR2 SVGAGI. The V and J ends lost 0 bases and 2 bases respectively, with 14 bases between them. CDR3 length: 16 residues. This CDR3 is CASSYSAGQKPYEQYF. DNA for the CDR3: TGTGCCAGCAGTTACTCGGCCGGACAGAAACCCTACGAGCAGTACTTC.

V and J are TRBV7-9 and TRBJ2-1, with D possibly being TRBD1 (5 bases). V lost 7 bases and J 0 bases, leaving 16 bases between the germline ends. CDR1 and CDR2 from the germline V gene are SEHNR and FQNEAQ (reference sequence). CDR3 length: 16 amino acids. DNA for the CDR3: TGTGCCAGCACCCTTTTAGGGGTCGTCTCCTACAATGAGCAGTTCTTC. The encoded protein is CASTLLGVVSYNEQFF.

The chain couples TRBV30 to TRBJ2-3; no clear D gene. The CDR3 is made up of 11 amino acids. Germline V gene sequence: CDR1 GTSNPN, CDR2 SVGIG (reference sequence). Trimming stripped 6 bases from V and 1 base from J, with 5 bases between. As DNA, the CDR3 is TGTGCCTGTGGGGGCACAGATACGCAGTATTTT. This translates into CACGGTDTQYF.

The chain couples TRBV5-1 to TRBJ1-6; D call uncertain. The V end lost 0 bases, the J end lost 8 bases, and 12 bases lay between the germline ends. The CDR3 totals 15 residues. The germline V gene has CDR1 SGHRS and CDR2 YFSETQ. The CDR3: CASSLEGSSYSPLHF. The CDR3 DNA sequence: TGCGCCAGCAGCTTGGAAGGCAGTTCGTATTCACCCCTCCACTTT.

Details on this clone: Other DNA sequences in this specimen translate into the identical CDR3. The chain carries TRBV19 and TRBJ1-1; D remains unclear. This CDR3 spans 12 amino acids. In germline, CDR1 is LNHDA, CDR2 SQIVND (reference sequence). Trimming cost V 6 bases and J 5 bases, with 10 bases left between them. The DNA of the CDR3 is TGTGCCAGTAGGACTGAAGGGACTGAAGCTTTCTTT. Protein sequence: CASRTEGTEAFF.

V is TRBV29-1 and J is TRBJ2-7; 10 bases line up with TRBD2. The CDR3 consists of 14 residues. Germline V CDR1 and CDR2: SQVTM, ANQGSEA. With V trimmed by 5 bases and J by 2 bases, 6 bases remained unmatched. The CDR3 DNA is TGCAGCGTTATAATAGCGGGAGGAACCTACGAGCAGTACTTC. This gives the protein CSVIIAGGTYEQYF.